Presented here are 20 T cell receptor beta chains from one specimen sequenced in a study of siplizumab effects on memory and regulatory T cells. Sequencing was performed with immunoSEQ multiplex PCR; in TCRdb, only in-frame clones are kept and a portion is missing. The sample yields roughly 100,000 clones, about nine tenths seen once. The sequenced material came from non-Treg CD4+ T cells sorted from blood. Source of these receptors: a human donor in good health.

The chain is built from TRBV6-4 and TRBJ1-5; D may be TRBD1 (5 bases). Germline V gives CDR1 MRHNA, CDR2 SNTAGT. The germline V and J ends were trimmed by 5 bases and 7 bases, with 18 bases remaining between them. The CDR3 is 15 residues long. The CDR3 loop reads CASSLFGGGGQPQHF. Written as DNA, the CDR3 is TGTGCCAGCAGTTTATTTGGGGGAGGAGGGCAGCCCCAGCATTTT.

The chain recombines TRBV7-9 with TRBJ2-1; 8 bases line up with TRBD2. CDR3 size: 17 residues. V shed 2 bases and J 0 bases; nucleotides not matched to a gene: 6. The germline V gene has CDR1 SEHNR and CDR2 FQNEAQ (reference sequence). The CDR3 sequence is CASSLLSGKPSYNEQFF. The CDR3 DNA sequence: TGTGCCAGCAGCTTACTTAGCGGGAAGCCCTCCTACAATGAGCAGTTCTTC.

The J gene is TRBJ1-1, the V gene TRBV7-3; possibly TRBD1 for D (5 bases). The CDR3 sequence is 14 residues long. V gave up 2 bases and J gave up 4 bases, with 11 bases separating them. Germline CDR1 reads SGHTA; CDR2 reads FQGTGA. For the CDR3, the DNA is TGTGCCAGCAGCTTACAGGGTGAGAGCACTGAAGCTTTCTTT. Amino acids: CASSLQGESTEAFF.

Comments on this clone: One end of the junction is discordant with germline, which a read error may explain. The CDR3 DNA sequence: TGTGCCAGCAGTGGGGGGGGACCCAGTCTTACCTACGAGCAGTGCTTC. It encodes CASSGGGPSLTYEQCF. The chain couples TRBV6-1 to TRBJ2-7; 7 bases match TRBD2. The CDR3 has 16 amino acids. Germline lookup yields CDR1 MNHNS and CDR2 SASEGT.

The gene calls are TRBV11-3 and TRBJ1-1; unclear D gene. The CDR3 has 14 residues. Germline V lookup: CDR1 SGHNT, CDR2 YENEEA. The V end was cut by 4 bases, the J end by 1 base, with 10 bases between. The CDR3, as DNA: TGTGCCAGCAGCTCCACCCGTACGAACACTGAAGCTTTCTTT. Residues: CASSSTRTNTEAFF.

This chain connects TRBV19 to TRBJ2-7; 7 bases map to TRBD1. The CDR3 runs to 15 residues. Germline CDR1 and CDR2: LNHDA and SQIVND (reference sequence). The J segment lost 2 bases and the V segment lost 4 bases, leaving 8 bases of the junction unmatched. The CDR3 sequence is CASSRNPGQTYEQYF. Here the CDR3 DNA reads TGTGCCAGTAGTAGAAACCCGGGACAGACCTACGAGCAGTACTTC.

The V call is TRBV7-3, the J call TRBJ2-1, with 7 bases that match TRBD1. CDR3 length: 13 amino acids. Germline V lookup: CDR1 SGHTA, CDR2 FQGTGA. J was trimmed by 10 bases and V by 5 bases; bases with no gene match: 8. Written as DNA, the CDR3 is TGTGCCAGCAGCCACCGTGACAGGGCCGAGCAGTTCTTC. Encoded protein: CASSHRDRAEQFF.

The gene calls are TRBV11-1 and TRBJ2-5, with a possible D match to TRBD1 (5 bases). CDR1 and CDR2 (germline): SGHAT, FQDESV (reference sequence). V lost 3 bases, J lost 4 bases, and 9 bases lay in between. CDR3 length: 13 amino acids. The DNA for the CDR3 is TGTGCCAGCAGCTTTTCAGGGCGAGAGACCCAGTACTTC. Protein product: CASSFSGRETQYF.

The chain carries TRBV9 and TRBJ2-2; D may correspond to TRBD1 or TRBD2 (6 bases each). Trimming stripped 3 bases from V and 7 bases from J, with 13 bases between. Germline CDR1 and CDR2: SGDLS and YYNGEE. CDR3 length: 14 residues. DNA for the CDR3: TGTGCCAGCAGCGCCTTAGGGGGGTACGGGGAGCTGTTTTTT. Encoded protein: CASSALGGYGELFF.

The chain links TRBV4-2 to TRBJ1-3; D is perhaps TRBD1 (5 bases). Per the germline V gene, CDR1 is LGHNA and CDR2 is YNFKEQ. The CDR3 extends over 16 amino acids. V was pared by 0 bases and J by 0 bases, with 9 bases between. CDR3 residues: CASSQDGQGSGNTIYF. The CDR3 DNA reads TGTGCCAGCAGCCAAGATGGTCAGGGCTCTGGAAACACCATATATTTT.

The chain recombines TRBV5-4 with TRBJ2-5; no clear D gene. This CDR3 comprises 15 residues. With 0 bases removed from V and 2 bases from J, the gap between germline ends came to 11 bases. The germline V gene encodes CDR1 SGHNT and CDR2 YYREEE (reference sequence). The CDR3 protein is CASSLGAGEQETQYF. The CDR3 bases are TGTGCCAGCAGCTTGGGTGCAGGTGAACAAGAGACCCAGTACTTC. The whole variable domain, filled in from reference TRBV5-4 and TRBJ2-5, reads ETGVTQSPTHLIKTRGQQVTLRCSSQSGHNTVSWYQQALGQGPQFIFQYYREEENGRGNFPPRFSGLQFPNYSSELNVNALELDDSALYLCASSLGAGEQETQYFGPGTRLLVL.

The chain has TRBV6-6 and TRBJ1-5; 8 bases align to TRBD1. The CDR3 is made up of 13 amino acids. Germline trimming cut 6 bases from V and 7 bases from J; bases unmatched to any gene: 5. Germline V CDR1 and CDR2: MNHNY, SVGAGI (reference sequence). The CDR3 is CASRAGGFQPQHF. CDR3 nucleotides: TGTGCCAGCAGGGCAGGGGGCTTCCAGCCCCAGCATTTT.

This clone has only a few counts. The V gene is TRBV19, the J gene TRBJ1-1; D is uncertain. This CDR3 spans 12 amino acids. CDR1 and CDR2 from the germline V gene are LNHDA and SQIVND (reference sequence). Trimming left V 7 bases short and J 1 base short, with 7 bases between. The CDR3 is CASKDSNTEAFF. The CDR3 coding sequence is TGTGCCAGTAAGGACTCGAACACTGAAGCTTTCTTT.

The V and J genes are TRBV28 and TRBJ2-3; D gene unclear. Germline assignment: CDR1 MDHEN and CDR2 SYDVKM. Trimming left V 6 bases short and J 0 bases short, with 13 bases between. The length of the CDR3 is 15 residues. This CDR3 reads CASSVERLSTDTQYF. The CDR3 DNA reads TGTGCCAGCAGCGTCGAGAGGCTCAGCACAGATACGCAGTATTTT.

The chain links TRBV30 to TRBJ2-5, with 7 bases lining up with TRBD1. CDR1 and CDR2 (germline): GTSNPN, SVGIG (reference sequence). The junction had 0 bases not matched to a gene; V was cut back by 3 bases and J by 2 bases. The CDR3 runs to 12 residues. CDR3 DNA sequence: TGTGCCTGGAGGGGACAGCAAGAGACCCAGTACTTC. This gives the protein CAWRGQQETQYF.

The V and J genes are TRBV7-2 and TRBJ2-2; 9 bases agree with TRBD1. CDR1 SGHTA and CDR2 FQGNSA come from the germline V gene. The ends lost 2 bases at V and 4 bases at J; junction bases unmatched: 5. The CDR3 sequence is 16 residues long. For the CDR3, the DNA is TGTGCCAGCAGCTTACTACAGGGGGCGGTCACCGGGGAGCTGTTTTTT. This codes for CASSLLQGAVTGELFF.

The gene calls are TRBV5-1 and TRBJ1-1, with 7 bases identical to TRBD1. Germline CDR1 SGHRS, CDR2 YFSETQ. The V and J ends lost 1 base and 6 bases, in that order; junction bases with no gene match: 6. The CDR3 runs 14 residues. As DNA, the CDR3 is TGCGCCAGCAGCTTGACAGGGGATACCGCTGAAGCTTTCTTT. Amino acid sequence: CASSLTGDTAEAFF.

This clone was seen once. The V call is TRBV28, the J call TRBJ1-4; D might be TRBD1 (5 bases). This CDR3 has 17 residues. V was clipped by 1 base and J by 11 bases, with 23 bases between them. Germline CDR1 reads MDHEN; CDR2 reads SYDVKM. The CDR3 nucleotides are TGTGCCAGCAGTTTATCAGGTTTTCGAGTCCGGGGCGGGAAACTGTTTTTT. Translated, it gives CASSLSGFRVRGGKLFF. Together with reference TRBV28 and TRBJ1-4, the CDR3 gives the full variable domain: DVKVTQSSRYLVKRTGEKVFLECVQDMDHENMFWYRQDPGLGLRLIYFSYDVKMKEKGDIPEGYSVSREKKERFSLILESASTNQTSMYLCASSLSGFRVRGGKLFFGSGTQLSVL.

The chain is built from TRBV4-2 and TRBJ2-5; TRBD1 aligns across 10 bases. The CDR3 length is 14 residues. CDR1 is LGHNA and CDR2 is YNFKEQ in the germline V gene. J was trimmed by 4 bases and V by 1 base; bases with no gene match: 0. CDR3 protein: CASSQGTGGETQYF. The DNA of the CDR3 is TGTGCCAGCAGCCAAGGGACAGGGGGAGAGACCCAGTACTTC.

The rearrangement links TRBV7-9 to TRBJ2-1, with 8 bases identical to TRBD2. Germline V lookup: CDR1 SEHNR, CDR2 FQNEAQ (reference sequence). This CDR3 has 16 residues. Trimming cost V 4 bases and J 2 bases; bases outside gene matches: 7. CDR3: CASSSPTSGAYNEQFF. CDR3 bases: TGTGCCAGCAGCTCTCCCACTAGCGGAGCCTACAATGAGCAGTTCTTC.